This TCR beta chain was obtained from a study of metastatic and nonmetastatic thyroid tumors. The overall study: Comparison of repertoires was carried out across blood and tumor or nodule tissue from malignant and benign thyroid patients. The study's findings and limits: Compared with benign nodules, malignant thyroid tumors were reported to have significantly higher TCR beta diversity in both blood and tumor.

The length of the CDR3 is 11 residues. CDR1 is SGHAT and CDR2 is FQNNGV in the germline V gene. V was shortened by 5 bases and J by 4 bases, with 6 bases between the two germline ends. In the case of this clone: Its antigen is currently unknown.

No treatment had been given to any patient before thyroid surgery. Through MiXCR, TCRdb re-clonotyped the PCR reads. The table has 10,000 to 15,000 clones, approximately 25% seen once. The V call is TRBV11-2, the J call TRBJ2-7; D remains unclear. The receptor's source is a female donor with papillary thyroid cancer or a benign thyroid nodule (not recorded which). Some clones in this sample may be carry-over from other donors' samples. Material for sequencing was tumor tissue. In DNA, the CDR3 is TGTGCCAGCAGCCACTTTTACGAGCAGTACTTC. As protein: CASSHFYEQYF. Using reference TRBV11-2 and TRBJ2-7 for the parts outside the CDR3, the full variable domain is EAGVAQSPRYKIIEKRQSVAFWCNPISGHATLYWYQQILGQGPKLLIQFQNNGVVDDSQLPKDRFSAERLKGVDSTLKIQPAKLEDSAVYLCASSHFYEQYFGPGTRLTVT.